Sequencing of this TCR beta chain was carried out in a study of CD8+CD57+ T cells in acquired aplastic anemia. Genomic DNA was employed as the template in profiling TCR beta VDJ and CDR3. Each CDR3 protein gets one entry after TCRdb re-called the reads with MiXCR. The table has around 50,000 distinct CDR3 sequences, around 57% seen once. Sequencing was done on patients that had shown CD8+CD57+ cell expansion by flow cytometry. The ends were cut back, 6 bases at V and 4 bases at J, with 12 bases in the middle. Germline V CDR1 and CDR2: MNHEY, SVGEGT. This CDR3 is 13 amino acids long. This clonotype was counted ten times or more.

The V and J genes are TRBV6-2 or TRBV6-3 and TRBJ1-2; tentative D call: TRBD1 (5 bases). The clonotype was recovered from a human donor with aplastic anemia. Sequenced material: sorted CD4+, CD8+, or CD8+CD57+ T cells (not recorded which) from PBMCs. CDR3 nucleotides: TGTGCCAGCAGCCCTTGGGGCGGCTATGGCTACACCTTC. It specifies CASSPWGGYGYTF.